The next 28 T cell receptor beta chains were all read from a single sample in a study of cytomegalovirus exposure and HLA in healthy donors. Primers for the PCR totalled 60 Vbeta and 13 Jbeta. Some clones are missing from TCRdb's copy, which holds only in-frame ones; the method was immunoSEQ multiplex PCR. This sample has about 150,000 clones; just under 80% occur once, and the top ten carry 0.9% to 1.2%. Input material: PBMCs. Receptors originate from a male donor in good health and CMV-seronegative.

This chain uses TRBV2 with TRBJ2-7; no definite D call. Germline V CDR1 and CDR2: SNHLY, FYNNEI. The CDR3 is 11 residues long. V was shortened by 6 bases and J by 3 bases, with 6 bases between the two germline ends. CDR3 loop: CASSAYYEQYF. The CDR3, as DNA: TGTGCCAGCAGCGCGTACTACGAGCAGTACTTC.

The V gene is TRBV19, the J gene TRBJ1-4; 9 bases map to TRBD1. The CDR3 covers 14 residues. Germline V gives CDR1 LNHDA, CDR2 SQIVND (reference sequence). J gave up 7 bases and V 5 bases, and 5 bases lay outside the gene matches. In DNA form, the CDR3 reads TGTGCCAGTAGTGCCACAGGGGGCCTTGAAAAACTGTTTTTT. Residues: CASSATGGLEKLFF.

This clone was seen more than once but under ten times. The V call is TRBV4-1, the J call TRBJ1-6; 8 nucleotides match TRBD1. J was trimmed by 10 bases and V by 5 bases; bases with no gene match: 10. Germline V CDR1 and CDR2: MGHRA, YSYEKL. This CDR3 contains 15 residues. CDR3 sequence (DNA): TGCGCCAGCAGCTACGGACAGGGAGGGGGATCACCCCTCCACTTT. It encodes CASSYGQGGGSPLHF.

DNA of the CDR3: TGTGCCAGCAGCTTAGGGACAGGTGATCTTAGCACAGATACGCAGTATTTT. Amino acids: CASSLGTGDLSTDTQYF. The chain has TRBV11-3 and TRBJ2-3; 7 nucleotides agree with TRBD1. The germline gives CDR1 SGHNT, CDR2 YENEEA. Trimming removed 1 base from V and 0 bases from J; junction bases left unmatched: 7. The CDR3 runs 17 residues.

This chain links TRBV30 with TRBJ1-2, with 9 bases aligning to TRBD1. Trimming cost V 6 bases and J 7 bases; bases outside gene matches: 3. This CDR3 spans 11 amino acids. The V gene's germline CDR1 is GTSNPN and CDR2 SVGIG (reference sequence). CDR3 DNA: TGTGCCTGTGACAGGGGGACTGGCTACACCTTC. Its translation is CACDRGTGYTF.

V gene TRBV30 combines with J gene TRBJ2-7; TRBD1 matches at 11 bases. The trim removed 6 bases at V and 4 bases at J, leaving 8 bases unmatched. Germline V gene data show CDR1 as GTSNPN and CDR2 as SVGIG (reference sequence). This CDR3 is built from 14 residues. CDR3 bases: TGTGCCTGCAAAGGACAGGGGGCCCTTTACGAGCAGTACTTC. Its translation is CACKGQGALYEQYF.

The rearrangement joins TRBV5-4 to TRBJ1-1, with D unclear. Trimming took 4 bases from V and 1 from J, leaving 8 bases between them. The germline V gene has CDR1 SGHNT and CDR2 YYREEE (reference sequence). The CDR3 length is 13 residues. The CDR3 DNA is TGTGCCAGCAGCGTAGACTCGAACACTGAAGCTTTCTTT. It is translated as CASSVDSNTEAFF. Supplemented by reference TRBV5-4 and TRBJ1-1, the full variable domain reads ETGVTQSPTHLIKTRGQQVTLRCSSQSGHNTVSWYQQALGQGPQFIFQYYREEENGRGNFPPRFSGLQFPNYSSELNVNALELDDSALYLCASSVDSNTEAFFGQGTRLTVV.

V is TRBV9 and J is TRBJ2-7, with 7 bases identical to TRBD1. J was trimmed by 2 bases and V by 3 bases; bases with no gene match: 5. Per germline, CDR1 SGDLS and CDR2 YYNGEE. CDR3 length: 14 residues. For the CDR3, the DNA is TGTGCCAGCAGCGGGGACAGCTACACCTACGAGCAGTACTTC. It codes for CASSGDSYTYEQYF.

This clone appeared once. The rearrangement uses TRBV9 and TRBJ1-1; tentatively, D is TRBD1 (6 bases). Deletions cut 4 bases from V and 1 base from J, with 11 bases between. This CDR3 has 14 amino acids. The germline V gene encodes CDR1 SGDLS and CDR2 YYNGEE. CDR3 region: CASSPQTGNTEAFF. The CDR3 DNA sequence: TGTGCCAGCAGCCCCCAGACAGGGAACACTGAAGCTTTCTTT. The whole variable domain, filled in from reference TRBV9 and TRBJ1-1, reads DSGVTQTPKHLITATGQRVTLRCSPRSGDLSVYWYQQSLDQGLQFLIQYYNGEERAKGNILERFSAQQFPDLHSELNLSSLELGDSALYFCASSPQTGNTEAFFGQGTRLTVV.

The chain is built from TRBV19 and TRBJ2-1, with D perhaps TRBD2 (6 bases). CDR3 size: 14 residues. Germline V gene lookup returns CDR1 LNHDA and CDR2 SQIVND (reference sequence). Trimming pared 6 bases from V and 3 bases from J, leaving 12 bases between. The CDR3 spells CASSSGVHYNEQFF. As DNA, the CDR3 is TGTGCCAGTAGCTCGGGGGTCCACTACAATGAGCAGTTCTTC.

This clone was detected only a few times. The V and J genes are TRBV6-5 and TRBJ1-1; 7 bases are a match to TRBD1. Germline V lookup: CDR1 MNHEY, CDR2 SVGAGI. Unmatched junction bases numbered 7, after V lost 6 bases and J lost 0 bases. There are 15 residues in the CDR3. The CDR3, as DNA: TGTGCCAGCAGGCCTCTACAGGGGATGAACACTGAAGCTTTCTTT. This translates into CASRPLQGMNTEAFF.

This chain joins TRBV30 and TRBJ2-3, with TRBD2 matching 8 bases. The germline V gene encodes CDR1 GTSNPN and CDR2 SVGIG (reference sequence). With 0 bases clipped from V and 4 bases from J, the junction kept 3 bases outside the gene matches. This CDR3 comprises 14 residues. The DNA for the CDR3 is TGTGCCTGGAGTGTCGCGGGGGGAGCAGATACGCAGTATTTT. Translated, it gives CAWSVAGGADTQYF. The whole variable domain, filled in from reference TRBV30 and TRBJ2-3, reads SQTIHQWPATLVQPVGSPLSLECTVEGTSNPNLYWYRQAAGRGLQLLFYSVGIGQISSEVPQNLSASRPQDRQFILSSKKLLLSDSGFYLCAWSVAGGADTQYFGPGTRLTVL.

The CDR3 nucleotides are TGTGCCAGCAGCTTTAACGGACTCTATGGCTACACCTTC. This codes for CASSFNGLYGYTF. The chain employs TRBV11-3 and TRBJ1-2, with D uncertain. V gave up 3 bases and J gave up 4 bases, with 9 bases separating them. Germline CDR1 and CDR2: SGHNT and YENEEA. There are 13 residues in the CDR3.

The rearrangement joins TRBV4-3 to TRBJ1-3; TRBD1 matches at 7 bases. Germline CDR1 and CDR2: LGHNA and YSLEER. Trimming took 2 bases from V and 3 from J; bases not matched to a gene: 4. The CDR3 runs to 15 residues. The CDR3 sequence is CASSQSQGVGNTIYF. The DNA for the CDR3 is TGCGCCAGCAGCCAATCCCAGGGGGTTGGAAACACCATATATTTT.

The CDR3 here is CASSKGAAKNIQYF. DNA of the CDR3: TGTGCCAGCAGCAAAGGGGCAGCCAAAAACATTCAGTACTTC. The genes are TRBV21-1 and TRBJ2-4; the table calls TRBD1, which could not be checked here. TRBV21-1 corresponds to a pseudogene. The CDR3 loop spans 14 amino acids.

This clone was picked up a small number of times. The chain joins TRBV4-3 to TRBJ2-1, with TRBD2 matching over 8 bases. The trim removed 2 bases at V and 7 bases at J, leaving 13 bases unmatched. This CDR3 has 17 residues. Germline V lookup: CDR1 LGHNA, CDR2 YSLEER. The CDR3 here is CASSQTPGPAGVNEQFF. The CDR3 DNA is TGCGCCAGCAGCCAAACCCCAGGCCCAGCGGGGGTTAATGAGCAGTTCTTC.

This chain links TRBV19 with TRBJ1-2; 9 bases fit TRBD1. V lost 9 bases to trimming and J lost 3 bases; unmatched junction nucleotides: 8. The germline gives CDR1 LNHDA, CDR2 SQIVND (reference sequence). This CDR3 region has 14 residues. CDR3 in amino acids: CASIPGQGDYGYTF. CDR3 DNA: TGTGCCAGCATTCCGGGACAGGGAGACTATGGCTACACCTTC.

This clone was recorded a few times. In DNA, the CDR3 is TGTGCCAGCAGCTTAGTCAGGGGGCGGAACGAGCAGTACTTC. This codes for CASSLVRGRNEQYF. The chain employs TRBV7-8 and TRBJ2-7, with 8 bases aligning to TRBD1. The CDR3 has 14 amino acids. V was pared by 1 base and J by 5 bases, with 4 bases of the junction left unmatched. Per the germline V gene, CDR1 is SGHVS and CDR2 is FQNEAQ.

This clone came up a few times. The rearrangement links TRBV11-3 to TRBJ1-2; D is uncertain. This CDR3 is built from 14 residues. CDR1 and CDR2 from the germline V gene are SGHNT and YENEEA. V shed 2 bases and J shed 0 bases, with 7 bases lying between them. CDR3: CASSLLGSNYGYTF. The CDR3 coding sequence is TGTGCCAGCAGCTTATTGGGCTCTAACTATGGCTACACCTTC.

Written as DNA, the CDR3 is TGCGCCAGCAGCTTGGGAGGTTCAACTAATGAAAAACTGTTTTTT. Its protein is CASSLGGSTNEKLFF. The chain is built from TRBV5-1 and TRBJ1-4; no definite D call. There are 15 residues in the CDR3. V lost 0 bases and J 0 bases, leaving 6 bases between the germline ends. The germline V gene encodes CDR1 SGHRS and CDR2 YFSETQ.

The chain employs TRBV7-9 and TRBJ1-1; weak D call: TRBD1 (6 bases). V lost 4 bases, J lost 6 bases, and 15 bases lay in between. This CDR3 has 14 amino acids. From germline, CDR1 is SEHNR and CDR2 FQNEAQ (reference sequence). In DNA, the CDR3 is TGTGCCAGCAGCTCCTCAAACAGACAGGCTGAAGCTTTCTTT. Translating it yields CASSSSNRQAEAFF.

The gene calls are TRBV7-6 and TRBJ2-5, with TRBD2 identical over 12 bases. The length of the CDR3 is 12 residues. Trimming took 6 bases from V and 14 from J; bases not matched to a gene: 7. The germline gives CDR1 SGHVS, CDR2 FNYEAQ. The CDR3 is CASRATSGGQYF. In nucleotides, the CDR3 is TGTGCCAGCAGGGCCACTAGCGGGGGGCAATACTTC.

V gene TRBV19 combines with J gene TRBJ2-7; TRBD1 matches 8 bases. Looked up from germline, CDR1 is LNHDA and CDR2 is SQIVND (reference sequence). V trimming: 5 bases; J trimming: 6 bases; junction bases outside the gene matches: 15. This CDR3 spans 16 amino acids. The CDR3 DNA reads TGTGCCAGTAGTGTGACTGGGACAGGACCCTTCGCCGAGCAGTACTTC. Protein: CASSVTGTGPFAEQYF.

CDR3 bases: TGCGCCAGCAGCCTAAACAACCGGGGCAATCAGCCCCAGCATTTT. Translated, it gives CASSLNNRGNQPQHF. The chain employs TRBV4-3 and TRBJ1-5; D unclear. This CDR3 has 15 amino acids. The V gene's germline CDR1 is LGHNA and CDR2 YSLEER. Trimming took 4 bases from V and 2 from J, leaving 12 bases between them.

The rearrangement joins TRBV30 to TRBJ1-2, with D unresolved. Germline assignment: CDR1 GTSNPN and CDR2 SVGIG (reference sequence). Between the trimmed V and J ends, which lost 3 bases and 1 base, there was a span of 3 bases. This CDR3 spans 11 amino acids. The CDR3 is CAWSYNYGYTF. CDR3 DNA sequence: TGTGCCTGGAGCTATAACTATGGCTACACCTTC.

The CDR3 sequence: CASSEGLAHNYGYTF. In nucleotides, the CDR3 is TGTGCCAGCAGTGAAGGCCTGGCCCATAACTATGGCTACACCTTC. This sequence joins TRBV2 and TRBJ1-2, with no clear D. V lost 1 base and J lost 1, with 10 bases in between. Germline CDR1 and CDR2: SNHLY and FYNNEI. This CDR3 spans 15 amino acids.

This chain joins TRBV30 and TRBJ2-5, with D unclear. The CDR3 has 11 residues. Trimming pared 3 bases from V and 2 bases from J, leaving 4 bases between. In germline, CDR1 is GTSNPN, CDR2 SVGIG (reference sequence). CDR3 amino acids: CAWRAQETQYF. CDR3 DNA: TGTGCCTGGAGAGCACAAGAGACCCAGTACTTC.

The chain employs TRBV30 and TRBJ1-1; 8 nucleotides line up with TRBD1. The CDR3 covers 12 residues. Germline V gene sequence: CDR1 GTSNPN, CDR2 SVGIG (reference sequence). Trimming at V came to 4 bases and at J to 5 bases, leaving 3 bases not matched to a gene. The CDR3 DNA reads TGTGCCTGGAACAGGGGGTATACTGAAGCTTTCTTT. Protein sequence: CAWNRGYTEAFF. Based on the CDR3 plus reference TRBV30 and TRBJ1-1, the full variable domain is SQTIHQWPATLVQPVGSPLSLECTVEGTSNPNLYWYRQAAGRGLQLLFYSVGIGQISSEVPQNLSASRPQDRQFILSSKKLLLSDSGFYLCAWNRGYTEAFFGQGTRLTVV.